This passage covers 15 T cell receptor beta chains from one sample sequenced in a study of T cells after yellow fever vaccination. TCRdb re-called the 5' RACE reads with MiXCR, one entry per CDR3 protein. Here the sample spans roughly 260,000 distinct CDR3 sequences, over 10% being singletons. This specimen was CD4+ T cells sorted from PBMCs, taken 45 days after the yellow fever booster vaccination. The receptors stem from a man younger than 45 who received the YFV17D yellow fever vaccine.

The chain recombines TRBV5-1 with TRBJ2-6; unclear D gene. The CDR3 is 19 amino acids. V was clipped by 0 bases and J by 0 bases, with 16 bases between them. Germline CDR1 reads SGHRS; CDR2 reads YFSETQ. CDR3 amino acids: CASSLALTFPTSGANVLTF. The CDR3 nucleotides read TGCGCCAGCAGCTTGGCGTTAACTTTCCCGACCTCTGGGGCCAACGTCCTGACTTTC.

V usage is TRBV5-1 and J usage is TRBJ2-1; 8 bases are a match to TRBD2. This CDR3 is 16 amino acids long. CDR1 is SGHRS, CDR2 YFSETQ, per germline. V dropped 4 bases and J dropped 8; count of bases not matched to a gene: 14. The CDR3 sequence is CASSPWGSGRSDEQFF. CDR3 nucleotide sequence: TGCGCCAGCAGCCCCTGGGGGAGCGGGAGATCGGATGAGCAGTTCTTC.

In its sample, this clonotype was seen a few times. J is TRBJ2-3 and V is TRBV7-8, with D unresolved. CDR1 is SGHVS, CDR2 FQNEAQ, per germline. Deletions cut 4 bases from V and 3 bases from J, with 23 bases between. CDR3 length: 18 amino acids. This chain's CDR3 is CASSYRRGGTQATDTQYF. The CDR3 DNA reads TGTGCCAGCAGCTACCGGCGAGGTGGTACCCAGGCGACAGATACGCAGTATTTT.

Here the CDR3 DNA reads TGTGCCAGCAGCTTGGGTCTGCTAACTGAAGCTTTCTTT. This sequence encodes CASSLGLLTEAFF. This rearrangement joins TRBV7-2 to TRBJ1-1, with unresolved D. CDR3 length: 13 residues. Germline CDR1 reads SGHTA; CDR2 reads FQGNSA. V shed 3 bases and J shed 5 bases, with 10 bases lying between them. The whole variable domain, remainder taken from reference TRBV7-2 and TRBJ1-1, is GAGVSQSPSNKVTEKGKDVELRCDPISGHTALYWYRQSLGQGLEFLIYFQGNSAPDKSGLPSDRFSAERTGGSVSTLTIQRTQQEDSAVYLCASSLGLLTEAFFGQGTRLTVV.

This clonotype was detected many times. CDR3 bases: TGCAGCGCCGGGGAAGAGACCCAGTACTTC. Protein product: CSAGEETQYF. V gene TRBV29-1 combines with J gene TRBJ2-5; perhaps TRBD2 as D (5 bases). The germline V gene has CDR1 SQVTM and CDR2 ANQGSEA. The CDR3 extends over 10 amino acids. The germline V and J ends were trimmed by 7 bases and 3 bases, with 6 bases remaining between them.

This clonotype was seen at least ten times. The rearrangement uses TRBV28 and TRBJ2-7, with D uncertain. The ends were cut back, 5 bases at V and 4 bases at J, with 15 bases in the middle. There are 14 residues in the CDR3. Looked up from germline, CDR1 is MDHEN and CDR2 is SYDVKM. CDR3 protein: CASSVQLTQYEQYF. CDR3 DNA sequence: TGTGCCAGCAGTGTACAACTGACACAATACGAGCAGTACTTC.

This clonotype was detected a few times. This chain joins TRBV13 and TRBJ2-6; TRBD2 matches at 8 bases. This CDR3 has 17 residues. V gave up 5 bases and J gave up 0 bases; unmatched junction bases: 6. The V gene's germline CDR1 is PRHDT and CDR2 FYEKMQ (reference sequence). The CDR3 region has the DNA TGTGCCAGCAGCGTACTAGCGGAGAGCTCTGGGGCCAACGTCCTGACTTTC. It encodes CASSVLAESSGANVLTF.

The gene calls are TRBV18 and TRBJ2-7; maybe TRBD1 (6 bases). Trimming cost V 5 bases and J 4 bases, with 15 bases left between them. This CDR3 comprises 14 residues. Germline V lookup: CDR1 KGHSH, CDR2 LQKENI. Written as DNA, the CDR3 is TGTGCCAGCTCAAGTGGGAGAGACAGGTACGAGCAGTACTTC. As protein: CASSSGRDRYEQYF.

This clonotype has a handful of counts. The genes are TRBV7-9 and TRBJ1-6; no firm D call. Per germline, CDR1 SEHNR and CDR2 FQNEAQ (reference sequence). The CDR3 runs to 14 residues. V was shortened by 6 bases and J by 7 bases, with 13 bases between the two germline ends. The CDR3 DNA reads as TGTGCCAGCAGTTCACTGTCACCGAATTCACCCCTCCACTTT. As protein: CASSSLSPNSPLHF.

This clonotype was detected a few times. The CDR3 DNA follows: TGTGCCAGCAGTAACAGGGACTCCTACGAGCAGTACTTC. Its protein product is CASSNRDSYEQYF. The chain is built from TRBV12-3 or TRBV12-4 and TRBJ2-7, with a weak D call TRBD1 (6 bases). V lost 5 bases, J lost 0 bases, and 8 bases lay in between. This CDR3 region has 13 residues.

This clonotype was counted between two and nine times. This rearrangement joins TRBV27 to TRBJ2-1; 7 bases are shared with TRBD1. Germline assignment: CDR1 MNHEY and CDR2 SMNVEV (reference sequence). V lost 3 bases to trimming and J lost 3 bases; unmatched junction nucleotides: 2. This CDR3 spans 14 amino acids. DNA of the CDR3: TGTGCCAGCAGTTTTGGACAGGTCTACAATGAGCAGTTCTTC. It yields the protein CASSFGQVYNEQFF.

This clonotype came up a few times. The V gene is TRBV5-1, the J gene TRBJ2-6; D remains ambiguous. This CDR3 contains 17 residues. Trimming shortened V by 4 bases and J by 0 bases, and 14 bases separated the two germline ends. Looked up from germline, CDR1 is SGHRS and CDR2 is YFSETQ. This chain's CDR3 is CASSPQPSDSGANVLTF. CDR3 in DNA: TGCGCCAGCAGCCCACAACCTTCCGACTCTGGGGCCAACGTCCTGACTTTC. Looking up the rest from reference TRBV5-1 and TRBJ2-6 gives the full variable domain: KAGVTQTPRYLIKTRGQQVTLSCSPISGHRSVSWYQQTPGQGLQFLFEYFSETQRNKGNFPGRFSGRQFSNSRSEMNVSTLELGDSALYLCASSPQPSDSGANVLTFGAGSRLTVL.

This clonotype was counted a few times. This chain connects TRBV7-2 to TRBJ2-3; the D gene could be TRBD1 or TRBD2 (5 bases each). Germline values: CDR1 SGHTA, CDR2 FQGNSA. V dropped 5 bases and J dropped 2 bases, with 17 bases sitting between them. This CDR3 has 16 residues. The CDR3 protein is CASSLQPGRITDTQYF. The CDR3 DNA follows: TGTGCCAGCAGCCTCCAACCGGGACGGATCACAGATACGCAGTATTTT.

The genes are TRBV12-3 or TRBV12-4 and TRBJ2-7; D is perhaps TRBD1 (7 bases). The CDR3 is 15 amino acids. With 4 bases removed from V and 6 bases from J, the gap between germline ends came to 19 bases. The CDR3 sequence is CASSSGGTDLLEQYF. CDR3 sequence (DNA): TGTGCCAGCAGTTCAGGAGGGACAGATTTGCTCGAGCAGTACTTC.

The CDR3 loop reads CASSGRRQGEETQYF. In nucleotides, the CDR3 is TGTGCCAGCAGTGGACGCCGACAGGGAGAAGAGACCCAGTACTTC. The chain joins TRBV27 to TRBJ2-5, with 7 bases identical to TRBD1. CDR1 and CDR2 (germline): MNHEY, SMNVEV (reference sequence). This CDR3 comprises 15 residues. With 5 bases clipped from V and 3 bases from J, the junction kept 9 bases outside the gene matches.